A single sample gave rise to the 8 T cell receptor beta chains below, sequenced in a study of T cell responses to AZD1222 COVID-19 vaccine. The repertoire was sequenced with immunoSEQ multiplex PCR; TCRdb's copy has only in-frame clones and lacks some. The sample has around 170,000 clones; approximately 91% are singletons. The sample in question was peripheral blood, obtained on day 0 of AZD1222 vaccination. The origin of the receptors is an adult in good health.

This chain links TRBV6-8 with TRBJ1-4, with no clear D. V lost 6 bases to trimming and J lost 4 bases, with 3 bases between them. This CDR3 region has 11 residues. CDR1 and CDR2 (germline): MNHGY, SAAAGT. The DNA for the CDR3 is TGTGCCAGCAGAGGTAATGAAAAACTGTTTTTT. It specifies CASRGNEKLFF.

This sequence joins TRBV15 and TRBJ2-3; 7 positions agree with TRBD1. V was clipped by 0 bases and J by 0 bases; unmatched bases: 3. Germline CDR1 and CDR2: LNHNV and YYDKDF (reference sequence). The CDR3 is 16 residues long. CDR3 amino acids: CATSRDLGQSTDTQYF. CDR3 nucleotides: TGTGCCACCAGCAGAGATCTGGGACAGAGCACAGATACGCAGTATTTT.

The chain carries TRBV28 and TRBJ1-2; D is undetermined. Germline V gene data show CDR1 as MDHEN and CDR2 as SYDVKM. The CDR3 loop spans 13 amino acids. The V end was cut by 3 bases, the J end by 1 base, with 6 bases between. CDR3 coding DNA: TGTGCCAGCAGTTTCAACAGTAACTATGGCTACACCTTC. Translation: CASSFNSNYGYTF.

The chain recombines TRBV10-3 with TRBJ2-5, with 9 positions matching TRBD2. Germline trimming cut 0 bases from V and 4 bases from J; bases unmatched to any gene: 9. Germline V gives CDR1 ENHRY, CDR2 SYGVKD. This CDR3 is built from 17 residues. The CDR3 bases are TGTGCCATCAGTGAGTCGAGTCGCGGGAGGGTGGTAGAGACCCAGTACTTC. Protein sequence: CAISESSRGRVVETQYF.

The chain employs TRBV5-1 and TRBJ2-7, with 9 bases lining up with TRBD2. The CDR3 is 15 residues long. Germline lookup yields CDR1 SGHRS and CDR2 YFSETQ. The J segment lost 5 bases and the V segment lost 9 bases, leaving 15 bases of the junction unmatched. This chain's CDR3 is CATRVAGAPGDEQYF. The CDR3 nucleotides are TGCGCCACCCGAGTAGCGGGAGCCCCAGGAGACGAGCAGTACTTC.

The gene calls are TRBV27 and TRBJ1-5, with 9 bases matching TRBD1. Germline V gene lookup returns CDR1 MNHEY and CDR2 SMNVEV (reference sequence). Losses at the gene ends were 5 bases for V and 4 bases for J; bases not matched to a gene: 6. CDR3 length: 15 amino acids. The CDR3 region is CASSHDRGTNQPQHF. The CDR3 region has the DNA TGTGCCAGCAGTCACGACAGGGGGACAAATCAGCCCCAGCATTTT.

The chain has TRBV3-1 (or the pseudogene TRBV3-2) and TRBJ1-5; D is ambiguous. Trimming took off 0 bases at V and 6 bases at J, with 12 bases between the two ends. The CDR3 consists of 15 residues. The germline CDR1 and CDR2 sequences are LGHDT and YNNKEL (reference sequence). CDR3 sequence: CASSQDIGSRQPQHF. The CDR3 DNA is TGTGCCAGCAGCCAAGATATAGGGTCCCGTCAGCCCCAGCATTTT.

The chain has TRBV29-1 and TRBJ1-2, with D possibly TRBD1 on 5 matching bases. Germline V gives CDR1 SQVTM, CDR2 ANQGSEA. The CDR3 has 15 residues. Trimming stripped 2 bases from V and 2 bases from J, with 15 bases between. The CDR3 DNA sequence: TGCAGCGTTGAAAAAACCCAGGGATTAAACTATGGCTACACCTTC. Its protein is CSVEKTQGLNYGYTF.